These T cell receptor beta chains were read from a single sample in a study of CD8 T cells in ankylosing spondylitis. TCRdb reprocessed the 5' RACE reads with MiXCR, giving one entry per CDR3 protein. The data contain around 150,000 distinct CDR3 sequences, 11% of them singletons. What was sequenced was blood, either unsorted or a sorted T cell fraction (not recorded which). Receptors originate from a male donor with ankylosing spondylitis or in good health (not recorded which). Each CDR3 is given with its conserved first and last residue. The D gene is left open where the match is weak. The size entry is marked missing in some rows and otherwise reads once, few, many or a size class.

clone size,D gene,V gene,J gene,CDR3 DNA,CDR3 protein
many,.,TRBV27,TRBJ1-2,TGTGCCAGCAGCCCGTGGGCCACGCAGGACTATGGCTACACCTTC,CASSPWATQDYGYTF
many,.,TRBV7-6,TRBJ1-5,TGTGCCAGCAGCCCTTATGAAGGTCAGCCCCAGCATTTT,CASSPYEGQPQHF
.,.,TRBV5-1,TRBJ2-1,TGCGCCAGCAGCCTGGGGACCTACAATGAGCAGTTCTTC,CASSLGTYNEQFF
few,TRBD1,TRBV7-9,TRBJ2-7,TGTGCCAGCAGCTTAAGTAACACAGGGGTCGGGGAGCAGTACTTC,CASSLSNTGVGEQYF
many,.,TRBV6-1,TRBJ2-1,TGTGCCAGCAGTAATGGACTTGGGGATGAGCAGTTCTTC,CASSNGLGDEQFF
many,TRBD1,TRBV27,TRBJ1-4,TGTGCCAGCAGCCGAACAGGGGGCCTTGAAAAACTGTTTTTT,CASSRTGGLEKLFF
.,.,TRBV7-9,TRBJ1-1,TGTGCCAGCAGCTTACTCGCAGGGATGAACACTGAAGCTTTCTTT,CASSLLAGMNTEAFF
few,.,TRBV5-6,TRBJ2-1,TGTGCCAGCAGCTTCGCTCGGACTGGGAGGAATGAGCAGTTCTTC,CASSFARTGRNEQFF
many,.,TRBV10-3,TRBJ1-1,TGTGCCATCAGCGAGGGTCTCACTGAAGCTTTCTTT,CAISEGLTEAFF
.,TRBD2,TRBV10-2,TRBJ2-3,TGCGCCAGCAGCGCCTCTAGCGGGAGCCCCTCAGATACGCAGTATTTT,CASSASSGSPSDTQYF
many,TRBD2,TRBV5-1,TRBJ2-1,TGCGCCAGCAGCTTGGAGCCCAGCGGGAGGGTTGGGAAGCAGTTCTTC,CASSLEPSGRVGKQFF
many,.,TRBV10-2,TRBJ1-6,TGCGCCAGCAGTTCGGTGCTCTCCTATAATTCACCCCTCCACTTT,CASSSVLSYNSPLHF
.,TRBD1,TRBV14,TRBJ1-5,TGTGCCAGCAGCCTCAGACAGGGGTATAGCAATCAGCCCCAGCATTTT,CASSLRQGYSNQPQHF
many,.,TRBV2,TRBJ1-2,TGTGCCACCGCCAAGGAGGGCGCCCGGGCTTATCGCTACACCTTC,CATAKEGARAYRYTF
few,.,TRBV12-3/TRBV12-4,TRBJ2-7,TGTGCCAGCAGTTTTCGGCAGGGCGGCTACGAGCAGTACTTC,CASSFRQGGYEQYF
many,TRBD1,TRBV5-1,TRBJ1-2,TGCGCCAGCAGCCCGGGACAGGGGGCGACCGGCTACACCTTC,CASSPGQGATGYTF
many,TRBD1,TRBV10-3,TRBJ1-2,TGTGCCATCAGTGAGCCTGGGACAGTCTATGGCTACACCTTC,CAISEPGTVYGYTF
many,TRBD2,TRBV20-1,TRBJ2-1,TGCAGTGCTAGGACTAGCGGGCTGAACTCCTACAATGAGCAGTTCTTC,CSARTSGLNSYNEQFF
many,.,TRBV15,TRBJ2-1,TGTGCCACCAGCAGACGGAACTACAATGAGCAGTTCTTC,CATSRRNYNEQFF
.,TRBD2,TRBV29-1,TRBJ2-1,TGCAGCGTTGGGTCCCTAGCGGGAGGGCCGTACAATGAGCAGTTCTTC,CSVGSLAGGPYNEQFF
few,TRBD2,TRBV19,TRBJ2-1,TGTGCCAGTAGTGAGACTAGCGGGAGCCTGGGGTTCTTC,CASSETSGSLGFF
many,TRBD1,TRBV6-1,TRBJ1-5,TGTGCCAGCAGTGGACAGGGGCAGCCCCAGCATTTT,CASSGQGQPQHF
few,.,TRBV27,TRBJ2-3,TGTGCCAGCAGTTTATCTATTATGGCTAGCGCAACGTATTCGCAGTATTTT,CASSLSIMASATYSQYF
many,.,TRBV5-1,TRBJ2-2,TGCGCCAGCAGCTTGGAGACGGTGGGGGAGCTGTTTTTT,CASSLETVGELFF
many,.,TRBV12-3/TRBV12-4,TRBJ1-4,TGTGCCAGCAGTCCAGGAAGGGGACAAGGTGAAAAACTGTTTTTT,CASSPGRGQGEKLFF
.,.,TRBV7-9,TRBJ2-7,TGTGCCAGCAGCCCGACACTAGCCTACGAGCAGTACTTC,CASSPTLAYEQYF
few,.,TRBV11-2,TRBJ2-4,TGTGCCAGCAGCTCGCCACTGACCAAAAACATTCAGTACTTC,CASSSPLTKNIQYF
many,.,TRBV28,TRBJ2-1,TGTGCCAGCAGTATGGGTGGGGACTCCTACAATGAGCAGTTCTTC,CASSMGGDSYNEQFF
.,.,TRBV5-1,TRBJ2-2,TGCGCCAGCAGCTTGTCAGTGGTGAACACCGGGGAGCTGTTTTTT,CASSLSVVNTGELFF
many,.,TRBV5-6,TRBJ2-7,TGTGCCAGCAGCCGCGGGATTAACTCCTACGAGCAGTACTTC,CASSRGINSYEQYF
many,.,TRBV20-1,TRBJ2-7,TGCAGTGCAAAGGGCGAAGATCCCTACGAGCAGTACTTC,CSAKGEDPYEQYF
few,.,TRBV1,TRBJ2-5,TGCACCAGCAGCCTCAACCATCTAGCGGAGAAAGAGACCCAGTACTTC,CTSSLNHLAEKETQYF
few,.,TRBV6-1,TRBJ2-1,TGTGCCAGCAAGGGCCAGCCCACAAGTTACAATGAGCAGTTCTTC,CASKGQPTSYNEQFF
.,.,TRBV7-9,TRBJ2-1,TGTGCCAGCAGCCCCGACGGCAGAATAGATGAGCAGTTCTTC,CASSPDGRIDEQFF
.,.,TRBV4-1,TRBJ2-7,TGCGCCAGCAGCCAAGTTACTAGCAGGGGGGGGTCCTACGAGCAGTACTTC,CASSQVTSRGGSYEQYF
.,TRBD2,TRBV7-7,TRBJ2-2,TGTGCCAGCAGCTTAACCTGGACGGGAGGGCCGGACGGGGAGCTGTTTTTT,CASSLTWTGGPDGELFF
many,TRBD1,TRBV20-1,TRBJ1-1,TGCAGTGTCGCAGGGGGCGCAGGCACTGAAGCTTTCTTT,CSVAGGAGTEAFF
.,TRBD1,TRBV5-1,TRBJ1-2,TGCGCCAGCAGCTTTATTACAGGGGGGAGGAACTATGGCTACACCTTC,CASSFITGGRNYGYTF
.,.,TRBV20-1,TRBJ2-1,TGCAGCTCCTCCGGAATGGGCCCGCTACTAGGGAATGAGCAGTTCTTC,CSSSGMGPLLGNEQFF
.,.,TRBV21-1,TRBJ2-7,TGTGCCAGCAGCAAAGCCCCCCAGCGGGGGTCCTACGAGCAGTACTTC,CASSKAPQRGSYEQYF
many,TRBD2,TRBV10-1,TRBJ2-3,TGCGCCAGCAGTGAATCTAGCGGGAATGGAGATACGCAGTATTTT,CASSESSGNGDTQYF
few,.,TRBV11-2,TRBJ2-7,TGTGCCAGCAGCTTAGGAGCAGCCTCCTACGAGCAGTACTTC,CASSLGAASYEQYF
many,.,TRBV6-4,TRBJ2-1,TGTGCCAGCAGACTAGGGGGGGGGTCGGCTGAGCAGTTCTTC,CASRLGGGSAEQFF
few,.,TRBV29-1,TRBJ2-2,TGCAGCGTTGTAGTCTCGGCCGGGGAGCTGTTTTTT,CSVVVSAGELFF
.,TRBD2,TRBV7-9,TRBJ2-1,TGTGCCAGCAGCTTTGATGGGGGGGGGAGAGATGAGCAGTTCTTC,CASSFDGGGRDEQFF
.,.,TRBV7-9,TRBJ2-1,TGTGCCAGCAGCTTAGGGACTCACAGCGATGAGCAGTTCTTC,CASSLGTHSDEQFF
.,.,TRBV20-1,TRBJ1-1,TGCAGCGCGGGGGGCCTAAATGAAGCTTTCTTT,CSAGGLNEAFF
many,.,TRBV20-1,TRBJ1-5,TGCAGTGCTAGCCGAGGACAGTTAAGCAATCAGCCCCAGCATTTT,CSASRGQLSNQPQHF
many,TRBD1,TRBV5-1,TRBJ1-6,TGCGCCAGCAGCCCAATCCAGGGGGCGAAGAATTCACCCCTCCACTTT,CASSPIQGAKNSPLHF